This T cell receptor beta chain was sequenced in a study of blood T cell repertoires in COVID-19. Background on the study: COVID-19 samples, acute and convalescent, were from the United States, Italy and Spain.

The CDR3 is 17 amino acids. This clone has more than one count but fewer than ten. Profiled with immunoSEQ multiplex PCR; TCRdb holds only in-frame clones, not every one. The sample holds 200,000 to 250,000 clones, roughly four fifths seen once. The receptor's source is a woman between 40 and 55 years old with acute or convalescent COVID-19. The chain uses TRBV21-1 and TRBJ2-7; TRBD2 is taken as the D call from the table, unchecked against the DNA. TRBV21-1 is termed a pseudogene. The specimen sequenced was peripheral blood. The CDR3 spells CASSNLGGYGKRVEQYF. The CDR3 coding sequence is TGTGCCAGCAGCAACTTGGGGGGTTACGGGAAAAGGGTGGAGCAGTACTTC.